The 5 T cell receptor beta chains listed next were all sequenced from one sample in a study of read filtering for tumor transcriptome and immune sequencing. This library used roughly 0.4 ug RNA and molecular barcoded adaptors spanning alpha/delta and beta/gamma chains. TCRdb independently ran MiXCR on the reads; one entry per CDR3 protein. The sample has about 35,000 distinct CDR3 sequences, around 15% seen once. Material for sequencing was a population of CD138-negative cells sorted from bone marrow. The receptors here all came from a donor aged 40 or over with multiple myeloma.

This clonotype was observed at least ten times. The J gene is TRBJ2-3, the V gene TRBV7-2; TRBD2 matches 7 bases. CDR3 length: 15 residues. Germline values: CDR1 SGHTA, CDR2 FQGNSA. With 8 bases clipped from V and 0 bases from J, the junction kept 8 bases outside the gene matches. The CDR3 nucleotides are TGTGCCAGCGGCCTAGGGCGGGGGAGCACAGATACGCAGTATTTT. It yields the protein CASGLGRGSTDTQYF.

A word on this clonotype: A read error is likely here: a far larger clone is one base away. The missing conserved phenylalanine or tryptophan at the end of this CDR3 makes a read error likely. The chain employs TRBV7-9 and TRBJ2-3; unclear D gene. The CDR3 extends over 14 amino acids. V was shortened by 2 bases and J by 2 bases, with 8 bases between the two germline ends. CDR1 is SEHNR, CDR2 FQNEAQ, per germline (reference sequence). CDR3 bases: TGTGCCAGCAGCTTACCTAAGTCCACAGATACGCAGTATTCT. It encodes CASSLPKSTDTQYS.

This clonotype has at least ten counts. V is TRBV18 and J is TRBJ1-1, with D perhaps matching TRBD1 (6 bases). The CDR3 totals 13 residues. The germline V and J ends were trimmed by 3 bases and 6 bases, with 11 bases remaining between them. Germline CDR1 and CDR2: KGHSH and LQKENI. The CDR3 region has the DNA TGTGCCAGCTCACCGGGGGAGGGGGCTGAAGCTTTCTTT. Its translation is CASSPGEGAEAFF.

This clonotype occurred many times. The chain joins TRBV7-6 to TRBJ2-7; 10 bases fit TRBD1. Trimming removed 6 bases from V and 5 bases from J; junction bases left unmatched: 7. The germline gives CDR1 SGHVS, CDR2 FNYEAQ. The CDR3 spans 14 residues. CDR3 in DNA: TGTGCCAGCAGACCCGGGACAGGGGTCGACGAGCAGTACTTC. Its protein product is CASRPGTGVDEQYF.

This clonotype rates as medium-sized. The CDR3 loop is CASSRQEIEKLFF. The CDR3 nucleotides are TGTGCCAGCAGCCGACAGGAGATTGAAAAACTGTTTTTT. The V gene is TRBV7-8, the J gene TRBJ1-4, with a tentative D call TRBD1 (6 bases). The germline gives CDR1 SGHVS, CDR2 FQNEAQ. The CDR3 has 13 residues. V was shortened by 5 bases and J by 7 bases, with 11 bases between the two germline ends.